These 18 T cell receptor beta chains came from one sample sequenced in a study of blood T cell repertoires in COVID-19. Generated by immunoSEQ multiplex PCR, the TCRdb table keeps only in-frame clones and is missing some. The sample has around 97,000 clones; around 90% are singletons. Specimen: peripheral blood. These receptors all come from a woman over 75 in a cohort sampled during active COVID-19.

CDR3: CASRKQDGGYGYTF. In DNA, the CDR3 is TGTGCCAGCCGGAAACAGGACGGGGGCTATGGCTACACCTTC. J is TRBJ1-2 and V is TRBV6-5, with D maybe TRBD1 (5 bases). V was pared by 8 bases and J by 4 bases, with 17 bases between. Per the germline V gene, CDR1 is MNHEY and CDR2 is SVGAGI. The CDR3 is 14 residues long.

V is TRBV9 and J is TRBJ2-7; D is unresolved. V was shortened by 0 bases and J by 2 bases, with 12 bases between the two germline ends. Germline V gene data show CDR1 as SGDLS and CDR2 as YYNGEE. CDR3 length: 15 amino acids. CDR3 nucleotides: TGTGCCAGCAGCGTAGCCGGCGGCAATACCTACGAGCAGTACTTC. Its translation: CASSVAGGNTYEQYF.

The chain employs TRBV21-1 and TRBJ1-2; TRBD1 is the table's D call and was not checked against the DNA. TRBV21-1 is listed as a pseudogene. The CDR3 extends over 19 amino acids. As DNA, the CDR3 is TGTGCCAGCAGCAAAGGGCTAAGGGGACAGGAGAACCGCCACTATGGCTACACCTTC. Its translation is CASSKGLRGQENRHYGYTF.

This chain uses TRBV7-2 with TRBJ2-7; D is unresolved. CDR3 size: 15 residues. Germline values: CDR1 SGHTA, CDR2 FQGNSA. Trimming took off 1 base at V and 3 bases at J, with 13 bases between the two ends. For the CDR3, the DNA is TGTGCCAGCAGCTTAGTCCCTCTCCGCGACTACGAGCAGTACTTC. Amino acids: CASSLVPLRDYEQYF.

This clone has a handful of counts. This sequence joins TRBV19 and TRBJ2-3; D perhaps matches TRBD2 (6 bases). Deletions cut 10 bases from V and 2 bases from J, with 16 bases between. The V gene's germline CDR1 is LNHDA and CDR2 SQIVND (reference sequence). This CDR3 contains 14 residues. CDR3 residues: CATKGLLNTDTQYF. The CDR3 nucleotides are TGTGCCACTAAGGGACTCCTTAACACAGATACGCAGTATTTT.

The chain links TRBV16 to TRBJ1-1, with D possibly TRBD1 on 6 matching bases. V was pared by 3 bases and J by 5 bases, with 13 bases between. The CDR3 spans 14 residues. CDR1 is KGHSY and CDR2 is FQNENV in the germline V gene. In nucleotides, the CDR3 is TGTGCCAGCAGCCACCAGACAGGTGATACTGAAGCTTTCTTT. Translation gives CASSHQTGDTEAFF. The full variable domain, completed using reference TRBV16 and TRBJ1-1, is GEEVAQTPKHLVRGEGQKAKLYCAPIKGHSYVFWYQQVLKNEFKFLISFQNENVFDETGMPKERFSAKCLPNSPCSLEIQATKLEDSAVYFCASSHQTGDTEAFFGQGTRLTVV.

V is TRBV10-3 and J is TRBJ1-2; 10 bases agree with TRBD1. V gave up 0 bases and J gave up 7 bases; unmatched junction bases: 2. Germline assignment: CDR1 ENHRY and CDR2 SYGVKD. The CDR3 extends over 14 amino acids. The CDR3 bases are TGTGCCATCAGTGAGTCAGGACAGGGGGTTGGCTACACCTTC. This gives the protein CAISESGQGVGYTF.

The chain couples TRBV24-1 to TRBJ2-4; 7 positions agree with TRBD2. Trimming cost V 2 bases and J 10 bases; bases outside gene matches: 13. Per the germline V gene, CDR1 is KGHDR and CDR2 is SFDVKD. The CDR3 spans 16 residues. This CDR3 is CATSDSLAEAPEIQYF. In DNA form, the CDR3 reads TGTGCCACCAGTGATTCCCTAGCGGAAGCTCCTGAGATTCAGTACTTC.

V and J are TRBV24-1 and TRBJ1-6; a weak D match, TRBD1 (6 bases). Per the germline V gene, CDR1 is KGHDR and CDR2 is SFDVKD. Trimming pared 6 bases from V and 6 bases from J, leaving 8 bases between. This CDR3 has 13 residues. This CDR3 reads CATSQGGNSPLHF. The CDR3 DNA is TGTGCCACCAGTCAAGGGGGTAATTCACCCCTCCACTTT.

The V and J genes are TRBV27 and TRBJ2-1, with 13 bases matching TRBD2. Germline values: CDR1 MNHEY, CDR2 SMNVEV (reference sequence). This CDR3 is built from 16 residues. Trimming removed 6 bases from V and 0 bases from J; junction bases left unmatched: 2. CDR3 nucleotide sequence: TGTGCCAGCAGGGGACTAGCGGGAATCTCCTACAATGAGCAGTTCTTC. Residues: CASRGLAGISYNEQFF.

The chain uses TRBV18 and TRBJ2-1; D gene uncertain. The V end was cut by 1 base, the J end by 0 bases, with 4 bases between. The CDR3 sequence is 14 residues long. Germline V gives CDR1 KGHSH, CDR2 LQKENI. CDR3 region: CASSPLSSYNEQFF. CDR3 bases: TGTGCCAGCTCACCACTGAGCTCCTACAATGAGCAGTTCTTC.

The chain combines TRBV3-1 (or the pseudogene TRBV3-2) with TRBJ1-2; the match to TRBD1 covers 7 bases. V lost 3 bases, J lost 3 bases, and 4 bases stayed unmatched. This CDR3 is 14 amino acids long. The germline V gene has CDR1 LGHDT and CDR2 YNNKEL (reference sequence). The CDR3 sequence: CASSQWQGDYGYTF. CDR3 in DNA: TGTGCCAGCAGCCAGTGGCAGGGGGACTATGGCTACACCTTC.

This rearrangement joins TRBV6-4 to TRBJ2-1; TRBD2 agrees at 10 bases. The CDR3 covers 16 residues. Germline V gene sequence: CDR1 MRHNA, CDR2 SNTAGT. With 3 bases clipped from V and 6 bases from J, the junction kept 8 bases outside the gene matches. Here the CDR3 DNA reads TGTGCCAGCAGTGAGCTGTCTAGCGGGGGATCCAATGAGCAGTTCTTC. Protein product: CASSELSSGGSNEQFF.

CDR3 nucleotides: TGTGCTAGTGGTTTCCGGGGTACGGGCTATGGCTACACCTTC. The encoded protein is CASGFRGTGYGYTF. The J gene is TRBJ1-2, the V gene TRBV12-5; D uncertain. This CDR3 has 14 amino acids. Per germline, CDR1 LGHNT and CDR2 FRNRAP. Trimming stripped 3 bases from V and 4 bases from J, with 12 bases between. The entire variable domain, with the rest obtained from reference TRBV12-5 and TRBJ1-2, is as follows: DARVTQTPRHKVTEMGQEVTMRCQPILGHNTVFWYRQTMMQGLELLAYFRNRAPLDDSGMPKDRFSAEMPDATLATLKIQPSEPRDSAVYFCASGFRGTGYGYTFGSGTRLTVV.

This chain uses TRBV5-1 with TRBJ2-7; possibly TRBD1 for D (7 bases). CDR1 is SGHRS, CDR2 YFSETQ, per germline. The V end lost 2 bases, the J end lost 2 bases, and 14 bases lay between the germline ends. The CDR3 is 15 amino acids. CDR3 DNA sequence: TGCGCCAGCAGCTTCCGACAGGGACTCCCCTACGAGCAGTACTTC. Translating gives CASSFRQGLPYEQYF.

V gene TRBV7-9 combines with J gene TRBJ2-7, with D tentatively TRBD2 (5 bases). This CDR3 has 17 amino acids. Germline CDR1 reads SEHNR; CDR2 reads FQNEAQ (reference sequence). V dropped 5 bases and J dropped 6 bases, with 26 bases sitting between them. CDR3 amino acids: CASSPRATTSRRSEQYF. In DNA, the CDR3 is TGTGCCAGCAGCCCCCGAGCTACCACTAGTCGGAGGTCCGAGCAGTACTTC.

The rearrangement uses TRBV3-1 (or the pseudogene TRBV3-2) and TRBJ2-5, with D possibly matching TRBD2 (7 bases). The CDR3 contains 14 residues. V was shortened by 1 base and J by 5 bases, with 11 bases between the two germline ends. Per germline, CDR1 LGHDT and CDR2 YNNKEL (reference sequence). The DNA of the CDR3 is TGTGCCAGCAGCCAAGCGGGGGGCCCCGAGACCCAGTACTTC. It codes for CASSQAGGPETQYF.

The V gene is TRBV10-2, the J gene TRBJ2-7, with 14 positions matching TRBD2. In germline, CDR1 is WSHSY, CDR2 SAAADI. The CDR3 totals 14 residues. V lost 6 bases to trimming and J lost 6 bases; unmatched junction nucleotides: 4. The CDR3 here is CASRAGLAGVEQYF. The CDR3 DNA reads TGCGCCAGCAGGGCGGGACTAGCGGGAGTCGAGCAGTACTTC.